This T cell receptor beta chain originates from a study of identical twins. Study-wide results and limits: Insertion counts were lower in abundant cord blood beta clonotypes, a trend that memory repertoires did not show. Zero-insertion analyses might be partly confounded by invariant T cells like MAIT and iNKT.

Germline assignment: CDR1 SGHRS and CDR2 YFSETQ. V gave up 2 bases and J gave up 0 bases, with 9 bases separating them. CDR3 length: 14 amino acids. A note on this clonotype: Its target is not known.

TCRdb fed the 5' RACE reads into MiXCR, producing one record per CDR3 protein. Altogether a few hundred thousand distinct CDR3 sequences are present, less than 20% being singletons, with the ten largest covering less than 15%. The source material was naive T cells sorted from blood. The receptor was derived from a man between 45 and 60 years old in good health. The gene calls are TRBV5-1 and TRBJ2-7, with D tentatively TRBD2 (6 bases). The CDR3 region has the DNA TGCGCCAGCAGCTTACGGGGGTTCTCCTACGAGCAGTACTTC. It encodes CASSLRGFSYEQYF.